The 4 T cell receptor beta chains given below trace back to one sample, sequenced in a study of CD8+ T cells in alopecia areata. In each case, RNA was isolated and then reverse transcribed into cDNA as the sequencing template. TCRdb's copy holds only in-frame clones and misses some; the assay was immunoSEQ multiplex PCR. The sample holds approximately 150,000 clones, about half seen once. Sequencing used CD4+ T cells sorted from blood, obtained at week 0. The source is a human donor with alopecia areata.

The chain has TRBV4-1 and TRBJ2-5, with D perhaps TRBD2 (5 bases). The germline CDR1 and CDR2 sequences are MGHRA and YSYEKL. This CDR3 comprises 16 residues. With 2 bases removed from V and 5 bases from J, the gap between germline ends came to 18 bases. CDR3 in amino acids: CASSQRRETNWETQYF. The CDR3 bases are TGCGCCAGCAGCCAACGCCGGGAAACCAATTGGGAGACCCAGTACTTC.

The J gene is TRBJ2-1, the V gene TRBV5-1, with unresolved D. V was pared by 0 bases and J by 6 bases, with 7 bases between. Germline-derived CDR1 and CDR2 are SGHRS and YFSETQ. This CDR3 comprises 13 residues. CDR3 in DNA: TGCGCCAGCAGCTTGGGGCAGAGCAATGAGCAGTTCTTC. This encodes CASSLGQSNEQFF.

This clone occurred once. Here the CDR3 DNA reads TGTGCCATCAGTGATTCGGTTTACGATGGCTACACCTTC. Protein: CAISDSVYDGYTF. The genes are TRBV10-3 and TRBJ1-2; D unresolved. Per germline, CDR1 ENHRY and CDR2 SYGVKD. Trimming cost V 3 bases and J 6 bases, with 11 bases left between them. The CDR3 is made up of 13 amino acids.

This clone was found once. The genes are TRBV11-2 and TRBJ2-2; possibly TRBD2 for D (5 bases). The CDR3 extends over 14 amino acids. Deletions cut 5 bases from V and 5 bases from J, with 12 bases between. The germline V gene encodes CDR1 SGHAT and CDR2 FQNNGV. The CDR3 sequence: CASSPRGRTGELFF. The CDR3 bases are TGTGCCAGCAGCCCCCGGGGAAGAACCGGGGAGCTGTTTTTT.